The clone carrying this TCR beta chain was seen just once. Its cognate antigen is unknown. The assay was immunoSEQ multiplex PCR, and TCRdb's table has in-frame clones only and misses some. There are roughly 40,000 clones in the sample; roughly 65% occur only once, and 4% to 5% lies in the top ten. This sample stems from a study of vaccination effects on CD4 cells after COVID-19. At the level of the study: About 2 million PBMC were placed in each well, which was supplemented with about 9.3 IU/ml IL-2 and about 10 ug/ml peptides.

After roughly 10 days in culture, the CD4+ T cells were isolated. V lost 4 bases to trimming and J lost 5 bases, with 11 bases between them. The CDR3 consists of 14 residues. Germline V gene sequence: CDR1 SGHDN, CDR2 FVKESK. This clonotype originated in a human donor who received a COVID-19 vaccine. The J gene is TRBJ2-2, the V gene TRBV14; no firm D call. The sequencing used CD4+ T cells from PBMCs cultured without peptide, collected before COVID-19 vaccination. The CDR3 loop is CASSPGGSTGELFF. As DNA, the CDR3 is TGTGCCAGCAGCCCCGGTGGGTCTACCGGGGAGCTGTTTTTT. The full variable domain, its missing parts supplied by reference TRBV14 and TRBJ2-2, is EAGVTQFPSHSVIEKGQTVTLRCDPISGHDNLYWYRRVMGKEIKFLLHFVKESKQDESGMPNNRFLAERTGGTYSTLKVQPAELEDSGVYFCASSPGGSTGELFFGEGSRLTVL.